Below, 19 T cell receptor beta chains from the same sample are listed, as sequenced in a study of T cells in Graves' hyperthyroidism and ophthalmopathy. RNA transcripts gave rise to amplified TCR beta CDR3 regions. Initially, a first-round RT-PCR of the TCR CDR3 employed the HTBI primer set. TCRdb reanalysed the multiplex PCR reads using MiXCR and keeps one entry per CDR3 protein. The sample includes 340,000 or so distinct CDR3 sequences, about 20% of them seen just once. Sequencing used blood. The source of these receptors is a woman between 50 and 59 years old with Graves' hyperthyroidism.

This clonotype was seen ten or more times. The chain links TRBV5-5 to TRBJ1-2; 8 bases are a match to TRBD1. This CDR3 spans 14 amino acids. V lost 3 bases, J lost 4 bases, and 5 bases stayed unmatched. Germline-derived CDR1 and CDR2 are SGHKS and YYEKEE (reference sequence). The chain's CDR3 is CASSSDRVSYGYTF. The CDR3 DNA is TGTGCCAGCAGCTCGGACAGGGTTAGCTATGGCTACACCTTC.

The chain links TRBV9 to TRBJ2-1, with 10 bases matching TRBD2. Per germline, CDR1 SGDLS and CDR2 YYNGEE. V lost 2 bases, J lost 6 bases, and 2 bases stayed unmatched. This CDR3 is built from 14 residues. This chain's CDR3 is CASSVSSGGNEQFF. The CDR3 nucleotides are TGTGCCAGCAGCGTGTCTAGCGGGGGCAATGAGCAGTTCTTC.

CDR3 coding DNA: TGTGCCAGCAGCTATGGAGGGACAGGGGGCATGTACGAGCAGTACTTC. It translates to CASSYGGTGGMYEQYF. The V gene is TRBV2, the J gene TRBJ2-7; TRBD1 matches at 12 bases. CDR1 SNHLY and CDR2 FYNNEI come from the germline V gene. J gave up 4 bases and V 6 bases, and 10 bases lay outside the gene matches. This CDR3 has 16 amino acids. Combining the CDR3 with reference TRBV2 and TRBJ2-7 gives the whole variable domain EPEVTQTPSHQVTQMGQEVILRCVPISNHLYFYWYRQILGQKVEFLVSFYNNEISEKSEIFDDQFSVERPDGSNFTLKIRSTKLEDSAMYFCASSYGGTGGMYEQYFGPGTRLTVT.

The V and J genes are TRBV29-1 and TRBJ2-5, with 7 bases that match TRBD2. The germline V gene encodes CDR1 SQVTM and CDR2 ANQGSEA. The junction had 10 bases not matched to a gene; V was cut back by 7 bases and J by 5 bases. This CDR3 has 13 residues. The DNA for the CDR3 is TGCAGCGGGGACCTAGCGGATAAGGAGACCCAGTACTTC. It is translated as CSGDLADKETQYF.

This clonotype has at least ten counts. The V gene is TRBV11-2, the J gene TRBJ2-1; 11 positions agree with TRBD1. CDR3 length equals 15 residues. Germline values: CDR1 SGHAT, CDR2 FQNNGV. The J segment lost 4 bases and the V segment lost 7 bases, leaving 6 bases of the junction unmatched. Written as DNA, the CDR3 is TGTGCCAGCACCCTCGGACAGGGGGCTTACAATGAGCAGTTCTTC. It is translated as CASTLGQGAYNEQFF.

This clonotype was picked up many times. The chain is built from TRBV6-6 and TRBJ1-4; D gene uncertain. Germline V gene data show CDR1 as MNHNY and CDR2 as SVGAGI (reference sequence). With 2 bases removed from V and 5 bases from J, the gap between germline ends came to 9 bases. The CDR3 length is 14 residues. The CDR3 nucleotides are TGTGCCAGCAGTTACGCCGGATTGAATGAAAAACTGTTTTTT. It encodes CASSYAGLNEKLFF.

This clonotype showed up just a few times. The rearrangement uses TRBV6-1 and TRBJ2-1; D ambiguous. The V end lost 2 bases, the J end lost 9 bases, and 8 bases lay between the germline ends. This CDR3 is 12 amino acids long. The germline V gene has CDR1 MNHNS and CDR2 SASEGT. CDR3 loop: CASSESTGEQFF. Written as DNA, the CDR3 is TGTGCCAGCAGTGAATCTACCGGTGAGCAGTTCTTC.

This clonotype was seen repeatedly, ten times or more. The rearrangement uses TRBV28 and TRBJ2-7, with TRBD2 as a possible D gene (6 bases). V shed 7 bases and J shed 4 bases, with 26 bases lying between them. From germline, CDR1 is MDHEN and CDR2 SYDVKM. The CDR3 contains 17 residues. The CDR3, as DNA: TGTGCCAGCAACAATCTAGGTGGAGGGGCGCTGAAATACGAGCAGTACTTC. It yields the protein CASNNLGGGALKYEQYF.

This clonotype was recorded at least ten times. The V gene is TRBV12-3 or TRBV12-4, the J gene TRBJ1-1, with D uncertain. Trimming removed 6 bases from V and 5 bases from J, with 13 bases in between. The CDR3 is 13 residues long. The CDR3 DNA is TGTGCCAGCAGACAGACCCAAGGGACTGAAGCTTTCTTT. As protein: CASRQTQGTEAFF.

Only one count was recorded for this clonotype. V gene TRBV7-9 combines with J gene TRBJ2-7; TRBD1 matches at 10 bases. The J call may be mistaken, given a closer DNA end match to TRBJ2-1. CDR1 is SEHNR and CDR2 is FQNEAQ in the germline V gene (reference sequence). This CDR3 spans 16 amino acids. The CDR3 DNA reads as TGTGCCAGCAGCTTAGTATTAGGGACAGGGGTTTACGAGCAGTTCTTC. Amino acids: CASSLVLGTGVYEQFF.

In this sample, this clonotype turned up a few times. The genes are TRBV7-8 and TRBJ1-2; tentatively, D is TRBD1 (5 bases). This CDR3 comprises 15 residues. V was clipped by 0 bases and J by 0 bases, with 8 bases between them. In germline, CDR1 is SGHVS, CDR2 FQNEAQ. The CDR3 nucleotides are TGTGCCAGCAGCTTAGCGGGACTGGCTAACTATGGCTACACCTTC. Residues: CASSLAGLANYGYTF.

Of note for this clonotype: The junction departs from the called germline gene at one end, perhaps through a read error. The chain couples TRBV30 to TRBJ1-2, with 7 positions matching TRBD1. Germline CDR1 and CDR2: GTSNPN and SVGIG (reference sequence). CDR3 length: 13 amino acids. The CDR3: CAWSPEQGYDYTF. DNA of the CDR3: TGTGCCTGGAGCCCGGAACAGGGGTATGACTACACCTTC.

This clonotype has a count of ten or more. This chain uses TRBV20-1 with TRBJ1-6; D unclear. The germline V and J ends were trimmed by 3 bases and 2 bases, with 11 bases remaining between them. Germline loops: CDR1 DFQATT, CDR2 SNEGSKA (reference sequence). The CDR3 is 15 residues long. The CDR3 coding sequence is TGCAGTGCTAGCGCCCTCCGGGCCTATAATTCACCCCTCCACTTT. Protein product: CSASALRAYNSPLHF.

This clonotype was found a few times. This chain joins TRBV2 and TRBJ1-2, with D hard to call. Between the trimmed V and J ends, which lost 8 bases and 8 bases, there was a span of 3 bases. CDR3 size: 8 residues. CDR1 and CDR2 (germline): SNHLY, FYNNEI. CDR3 loop: CASGGYTF. CDR3 DNA sequence: TGTGCCAGCGGGGGCTACACCTTC.

This clonotype has a count of ten or more. The V gene is TRBV18, the J gene TRBJ2-1, with a possible D match to TRBD2 (5 bases). The CDR3 is 14 residues long. V lost 2 bases and J 7 bases, leaving 12 bases between the germline ends. The germline CDR1 and CDR2 sequences are KGHSH and LQKENI. In DNA, the CDR3 is TGTGCCAGCTCACCAGCTGTAGCGCGGAATGAGCAGTTCTTC. Translation gives CASSPAVARNEQFF.

This clonotype has a count of ten or more. The V and J genes are TRBV19 and TRBJ2-7, with a weak D call TRBD1 (6 bases). CDR1 LNHDA and CDR2 SQIVND come from the germline V gene (reference sequence). This CDR3 has 16 residues. Trimming left V 4 bases short and J 0 bases short, with 16 bases between. The CDR3 DNA reads TGTGCCAGTAGTACTCCGCCGGGACACCCCTCCTACGAGCAGTACGTC. It codes for CASSTPPGHPSYEQYV.

The genes are TRBV9 and TRBJ2-7, with 9 bases aligning to TRBD1. V trimming: 0 bases; J trimming: 3 bases; junction bases outside the gene matches: 13. Germline values: CDR1 SGDLS, CDR2 YYNGEE. The CDR3 extends over 18 amino acids. CDR3 in DNA: TGTGCCAGCAGCGTAGTATCAGCCGGACAGGGGTGGTACTACGAGCAGTACGTC. Translation gives CASSVVSAGQGWYYEQYV.

This clonotype was counted at least ten times. The chain couples TRBV27 to TRBJ1-1, with D tentatively TRBD1 (6 bases). Deletions cut 8 bases from V and 5 bases from J, with 18 bases between. The CDR3 loop spans 14 amino acids. From germline, CDR1 is MNHEY and CDR2 SMNVEV (reference sequence). The CDR3 is CASGKWGARTEAFF. The CDR3 nucleotides read TGTGCCAGCGGAAAATGGGGGGCGAGGACTGAAGCTTTCTTT.

A few counts support this clonotype. This chain joins TRBV5-4 and TRBJ1-2; D is ambiguous. In germline, CDR1 is SGHNT, CDR2 YYREEE (reference sequence). Trimming stripped 5 bases from V and 7 bases from J, with 15 bases between. CDR3 length: 13 residues. The CDR3 coding sequence is TGTGCCAGCAGTTCAGCCGCGCTCCTTGGCTACACCTTC. This sequence encodes CASSSAALLGYTF.